Given below is one T cell receptor (beta chain) in context. Its matching antigen is unknown. This record comes from a study of CD8 T cells in ankylosing spondylitis. Study-wide results and caveats: A TCR beta motif of 7 to 9 highly homologous variants seemed to mark ankylosing spondylitis blood. Clones linked to the disease showed a CD8+ phenotype. They occurred at relatively low frequencies in peripheral blood.

The germline V gene has CDR1 MDHEN and CDR2 SYDVKM. Trimming removed 5 bases from V and 2 bases from J, with 16 bases in between. The CDR3 loop spans 15 amino acids. Each CDR3 protein is one row after TCRdb ran MiXCR on the 5' RACE reads. The profile shows a few hundred thousand distinct CDR3 sequences, about a fifth of them singletons. The receptor comes from a male donor with ankylosing spondylitis. Sequencing was carried out using blood, either unsorted or a sorted T cell fraction (not recorded which). This chain uses TRBV28 with TRBJ2-7; tentative D call: TRBD2 (7 bases). In DNA form, the CDR3 reads TGTGCCAGCAGTACCATCGGGGGGCCCACCTACGAGCAGTACTTC. Encoded protein: CASSTIGGPTYEQYF. The variable domain in full, with the rest retrieved from reference TRBV28 and TRBJ2-7, is DVKVTQSSRYLVKRTGEKVFLECVQDMDHENMFWYRQDPGLGLRLIYFSYDVKMKEKGDIPEGYSVSREKKERFSLILESASTNQTSMYLCASSTIGGPTYEQYFGPGTRLTVT.